This record looks at one T cell receptor beta chain sequence and its context. The V gene end was trimmed by 4 bases and the J gene end by 6 bases; junction bases not matched to a gene: 11. Germline V gene lookup returns CDR1 LNHNV and CDR2 YYDKDF (reference sequence). This CDR3 comprises 17 residues. This entry belongs to a study of blood T cell repertoires in COVID-19. As for the study in general: Material from acute and convalescent COVID-19 was sourced from the United States, Italy and Spain. Nucleic acid was either cDNA or gDNA, and it came from T cells, B-cell-depleted T cells, or PBMCs.

Using immunoSEQ multiplex PCR, the repertoire was profiled, and TCRdb retains in-frame clones only, with some absent. The sample holds 250,000 to 350,000 clones, 65% to 85% seen once. The sequenced material came from peripheral blood. This chain links TRBV15 with TRBJ2-3; 12 bases are a match to TRBD2. The receptor was derived from a person aged 70 to 85 with COVID-19, enrolled during active disease. CDR3 bases: TGTGCCACCAGCACCCGGACTAGCGGGATGGTGGGGGATACGCAGTATTTT. Its translation: CATSTRTSGMVGDTQYF.